This entry lists 11 T cell receptor beta chains sequenced from one sample in a study of shared clonotypes between healthy human individuals. Repertoires were generated with immunoSEQ multiplex PCR, while TCRdb's copy carries only in-frame clones and drops some. The table lists about 1.5 million clones, around 97% of them singletons, with about 1% in the top ten. The sequenced sample consisted of naive CD4+ T cells sorted from blood. Subset indicated: CD45RA+ positively selected. Receptor source: a young man in good health.

The chain uses TRBV15 and TRBJ1-5; 11 bases fit TRBD1. The CDR3 runs 18 residues. Germline trimming cut 2 bases from V and 6 bases from J; bases unmatched to any gene: 12. CDR1 LNHNV and CDR2 YYDKDF come from the germline V gene (reference sequence). The chain's CDR3 is CATSRKTGQGVRGQPQHF. The CDR3 DNA sequence: TGTGCCACCAGCAGAAAAACGGGACAGGGGGTTCGAGGTCAGCCCCAGCATTTT.

With respect to this clone: Distinct nucleotide sequences in the sample also encode this CDR3. The chain joins TRBV28 to TRBJ2-6; D gene uncertain. Germline lookup yields CDR1 MDHEN and CDR2 SYDVKM. Between the trimmed V and J ends, which lost 5 bases and 1 base, there was a span of 9 bases. The CDR3 is 15 amino acids. CDR3 sequence: CASSAHESGANVLTF. The CDR3 nucleotides are TGTGCCAGCAGTGCCCACGAATCTGGGGCCAACGTCCTGACTTTC.

CDR3 DNA: TGTGCCAGCACTGGGCGATTGGGACATCAGCCCCAGCATTTT. It is translated as CASTGRLGHQPQHF. The chain couples TRBV28 to TRBJ1-5; TRBD1 is a possible D gene (5 bases). Per the germline V gene, CDR1 is MDHEN and CDR2 is SYDVKM. The CDR3 totals 14 residues. Trimming shortened V by 7 bases and J by 5 bases, and 15 bases separated the two germline ends.

The V call is TRBV5-4, the J call TRBJ2-2, with D perhaps TRBD2 (6 bases). Germline V gene sequence: CDR1 SGHNT, CDR2 YYREEE (reference sequence). V lost 4 bases and J lost 3, with 19 bases in between. This CDR3 is built from 17 residues. The CDR3 loop reads CASSLLIGGSDTGELFF. CDR3 DNA sequence: TGTGCCAGCAGCCTCCTGATTGGAGGGAGTGACACCGGGGAGCTGTTTTTT.

This chain links TRBV4-2 with TRBJ2-5; TRBD2 agrees at 9 bases. V was clipped by 0 bases and J by 1 base; unmatched bases: 3. This CDR3 comprises 16 residues. From germline, CDR1 is LGHNA and CDR2 YNFKEQ. As DNA, the CDR3 is TGTGCCAGCAGCCAAGAGGCTAGCGGGATCCAAGAGACCCAGTACTTC. Encoded protein: CASSQEASGIQETQYF.

This chain joins TRBV19 and TRBJ1-1; a possible D gene is TRBD1 (5 bases). Trimming shortened V by 3 bases and J by 4 bases, and 15 bases separated the two germline ends. The germline V gene has CDR1 LNHDA and CDR2 SQIVND (reference sequence). There are 15 residues in the CDR3. CDR3 sequence reads: CASSIQGFSGTEAFF. The CDR3 DNA sequence: TGTGCCAGTAGTATTCAGGGCTTTTCGGGCACTGAAGCTTTCTTT.

The chain couples TRBV6-1 to TRBJ1-4; no clear D gene. V was trimmed by 2 bases and J by 4 bases, leaving 8 bases between them. CDR3 length: 14 residues. Per the germline V gene, CDR1 is MNHNS and CDR2 is SASEGT. DNA of the CDR3: TGTGCCAGCAGTGAACCCGGAGTTAATGAAAAACTGTTTTTT. It encodes CASSEPGVNEKLFF.

The chain joins TRBV19 to TRBJ2-2, with 8 bases that match TRBD2. Trimming cost V 6 bases and J 3 bases; bases outside gene matches: 3. Germline V gene data show CDR1 as LNHDA and CDR2 as SQIVND (reference sequence). The CDR3 extends over 14 amino acids. CDR3 DNA sequence: TGTGCCAGTAGGGGAGCGGGAGACACCGGGGAGCTGTTTTTT. Translated: CASRGAGDTGELFF.

This rearrangement joins TRBV5-6 to TRBJ2-6; 10 bases map to TRBD1. Germline trimming cut 0 bases from V and 2 bases from J; bases unmatched to any gene: 2. The CDR3 covers 17 residues. Per the germline V gene, CDR1 is SGHDT and CDR2 is YYEEEE. The CDR3 DNA reads as TGTGCCAGCAGCTTGGCCGGACAGGGGGCTGGGGCCAACGTCCTGACTTTC. It specifies CASSLAGQGAGANVLTF. Variable domain in full (rest from reference TRBV5-6 and TRBJ2-6): DAGVTQSPTHLIKTRGQQVTLRCSPKSGHDTVSWYQQALGQGPQFIFQYYEEEERQRGNFPDRFSGHQFPNYSSELNVNALLLGDSALYLCASSLAGQGAGANVLTFGAGSRLTVL.

The chain has TRBV29-1 and TRBJ2-1; 9 positions match TRBD1. The germline V gene has CDR1 SQVTM and CDR2 ANQGSEA. The CDR3 length is 16 residues. V gave up 7 bases and J gave up 0 bases; unmatched junction bases: 10. CDR3 nucleotides: TGCAGCGCAGTGTACCCGACAGGGGGCTCCTACAATGAGCAGTTCTTC. Protein sequence: CSAVYPTGGSYNEQFF.

The rearrangement joins TRBV28 to TRBJ1-5; TRBD1 matches at 9 bases. CDR1 MDHEN and CDR2 SYDVKM come from the germline V gene. Losses at the gene ends were 8 bases for V and 4 bases for J; bases not matched to a gene: 9. There are 15 residues in the CDR3. CDR3 DNA sequence: TGTGCCAGCGATTCCGGGACAGGGTGGAATCAGCCCCAGCATTTT. Translated: CASDSGTGWNQPQHF. Supplemented by reference TRBV28 and TRBJ1-5, the full variable domain reads DVKVTQSSRYLVKRTGEKVFLECVQDMDHENMFWYRQDPGLGLRLIYFSYDVKMKEKGDIPEGYSVSREKKERFSLILESASTNQTSMYLCASDSGTGWNQPQHFGDGTRLSIL.